Listed here are 2 T cell receptor beta chains from one sample, sequenced in a study of blood T cell repertoires in COVID-19. The table came from immunoSEQ multiplex PCR; TCRdb's copy has only in-frame clones and leaves some out. The sample carries around 130,000 clones, under 90% recorded once. Sample: PBMCs or T cells enriched from blood (not recorded which). The source is a middle-aged man with acute COVID-19.

The V and J genes are TRBV6-4 and TRBJ2-3; 10 bases agree with TRBD1. The CDR3 loop spans 15 amino acids. From germline, CDR1 is MRHNA and CDR2 SNTAGT. After removal of 0 bases from V and 4 bases from J, the junction contained 1 base not matched to a gene. The chain's CDR3 is CASSDSTGGADTQYF. The DNA for the CDR3 is TGTGCCAGCAGTGACTCGACAGGGGGCGCAGATACGCAGTATTTT.

The V call is TRBV18, the J call TRBJ1-5; D gene uncertain. V lost 2 bases to trimming and J lost 1 base, with 9 bases between them. This CDR3 comprises 15 residues. Germline CDR1 is KGHSH and CDR2 is LQKENI. The CDR3 spells CASSPGAGSNQPQHF. The CDR3 DNA sequence: TGTGCCAGCTCACCAGGTGCGGGAAGCAATCAGCCCCAGCATTTT.